A single sample is the source of the 27 T cell receptor beta chains below, sequenced in a study of tumor-infiltrating lymphocytes in primary liver carcinoma. Researchers drew blood RNA from unsorted whole blood and extracted germline DNA as well. A constant-region primer served to make TCR beta cDNA from roughly 500 ng total RNA. Libraries of TCR beta came from three nested multiplex PCR rounds with slightly modified ARM-PCR. The opening two PCR rounds, ten to eleven cycles each, paired TRBV1-TRBV30 forward primers with a C-beta reverse primer. From the multiplex PCR reads, TCRdb called clonotypes with MiXCR, one entry per CDR3 protein. The table lists hundreds of thousands of distinct CDR3 sequences, 50% to 60% of them singletons. Material: peripheral blood. The source of these receptors is a woman aged 30 to 39 with primary liver carcinoma and hepatitis B virus infection.

The chain links TRBV12-3 or TRBV12-4 to TRBJ2-7, with D perhaps matching TRBD2 (5 bases). The CDR3 consists of 14 residues. Trimming shortened V by 5 bases and J by 6 bases, and 17 bases separated the two germline ends. CDR3 sequence: CASSPSRGSIEQYF. The CDR3 nucleotides read TGTGCCAGCAGTCCTTCACGGGGATCCATCGAGCAGTACTTC.

On this clonotype itself: It may be a read error: a sequence one base away is much more abundant. This chain connects TRBV12-3 or TRBV12-4 to TRBJ2-7, with 7 bases fitting TRBD2. The CDR3 is made up of 15 amino acids. The CDR3 here is CASSPSGLAAHEEYF. In DNA, the CDR3 is TGTGCCAGCAGTCCATCGGGTCTAGCGGCCCACGAGGAGTACTTC.

Turning to this clonotype: Mismatch with germline at one junction end may stem from a read error. This chain links TRBV11-2 with TRBJ2-2; a possible D gene is TRBD2 (5 bases). Germline assignment: CDR1 SGHAT and CDR2 FQNNGV. CDR3 length: 15 amino acids. CDR3 in amino acids: CASSLESVHPGELLF. As DNA, the CDR3 is TGTGCCAGCAGCTTAGAGTCGGTACACCCCGGGGAGCTGCTTTTT.

CDR3 in DNA: TGTGCCAGCAGCTTGACAGGGGCCGGGGTAGGCACTGAAGCTTTCTTT. Protein sequence: CASSLTGAGVGTEAFF. V is TRBV7-2 and J is TRBJ1-1; 8 bases line up with TRBD1. Germline V gene lookup returns CDR1 SGHTA and CDR2 FQGNSA. The ends lost 3 bases at V and 4 bases at J; junction bases unmatched: 10. The length of the CDR3 is 16 residues. Filled out from reference TRBV7-2 and TRBJ1-1, the complete variable domain reads GAGVSQSPSNKVTEKGKDVELRCDPISGHTALYWYRQSLGQGLEFLIYFQGNSAPDKSGLPSDRFSAERTGGSVSTLTIQRTQQEDSAVYLCASSLTGAGVGTEAFFGQGTRLTVV.

About this clonotype: With a much larger clone just one base away, this may be a read error. DNA of the CDR3: TGTGCCAGCAGCCAGAAATACGCCCATGTGACCCAGTACTTC. Translated: CASSQKYAHVTQYF. The rearrangement uses TRBV12-3 or TRBV12-4 and TRBJ2-5, with no clear D. Between the trimmed V and J ends, which lost 6 bases and 7 bases, there was a span of 18 bases. The CDR3 has 14 residues.

The CDR3 DNA reads TGTGCCAGCAGCCATCAGGGAAGTCACTACAATGAGCAGTTCTTC. Residues: CASSHQGSHYNEQFF. The rearrangement links TRBV14 to TRBJ2-1; D possibly corresponds to TRBD1 (5 bases). Trimming took 3 bases from V and 3 from J, leaving 12 bases between them. This CDR3 region has 15 residues. The germline V gene encodes CDR1 SGHDN and CDR2 FVKESK.

This clonotype was counted only a few times. The chain carries TRBV6-2 or TRBV6-3 and TRBJ2-7; D may be TRBD1 (5 bases). Germline V CDR1 and CDR2: MNHEY, SVGEGT. This CDR3 has 15 amino acids. Trimming removed 5 bases from V and 0 bases from J, with 14 bases in between. The CDR3 coding sequence is TGTGCCAGCAGTGACCCCTCCGGACACTCCTACGAGCAGTACTTC. This translates into CASSDPSGHSYEQYF.

There are many counts of this clonotype. One end of the junction does not line up with germline, which may come from a read error. The J gene is TRBJ1-1, the V gene TRBV6-1; weak D call: TRBD1 (5 bases). Per germline, CDR1 MNHNS and CDR2 SASEGT. The CDR3 has 11 residues. This CDR3 reads CASSDTQKGNF. DNA for the CDR3: TGTGCCAGCAGTGATACCCAAAAGGGGAACTTT.

The rearrangement links TRBV30 to TRBJ2-2, with D possibly being TRBD2 (6 bases). The CDR3 length is 15 residues. Germline V gene lookup returns CDR1 GTSNPN and CDR2 SVGIG (reference sequence). The ends were cut back, 4 bases at V and 2 bases at J, with 14 bases in the middle. CDR3: CAWNSPGLNTGELFF. CDR3 bases: TGTGCCTGGAACTCCCCGGGACTCAACACCGGGGAGCTGTTTTTT.

The V gene is TRBV5-5, the J gene TRBJ2-7; tentative D call: TRBD2 (6 bases). The V gene's germline CDR1 is SGHKS and CDR2 YYEKEE (reference sequence). V dropped 1 base and J dropped 3 bases, with 14 bases sitting between them. The CDR3 is 15 amino acids. The CDR3 nucleotides are TGTGCCAGCAGCTTGAAAGGGACTGGGGACTACGAGCAGTACTTC. It yields the protein CASSLKGTGDYEQYF.

The gene calls are TRBV2 and TRBJ2-7; 7 bases align to TRBD1. The V and J ends lost 7 bases and 3 bases, in that order; junction bases with no gene match: 9. The CDR3 has 14 residues. Germline CDR1 and CDR2: SNHLY and FYNNEI. CDR3 nucleotides: TGTGCCAGCACGACACAGGGGCCAGACTACGAGCAGTACTTC. This codes for CASTTQGPDYEQYF.

For this clonotype: An end of the junction differs from the germline gene, which may be a read error. This sequence joins TRBV10-3 and TRBJ2-7, with D perhaps TRBD1 (6 bases). This CDR3 is 14 amino acids long. The germline gives CDR1 ENHRY, CDR2 SYGVKD. CDR3 sequence (DNA): TGTGCCATCAGTGAGGAGGGGGTCACCTACGAGGAGTACTTC. Translating gives CAISEEGVTYEEYF.

The rearrangement uses TRBV24-1 and TRBJ1-5, with a weak D call TRBD1 (6 bases). The CDR3 has 17 residues. The V gene lost 2 bases and the J gene lost 3 bases, with 16 bases spanning the gap. Germline lookup yields CDR1 KGHDR and CDR2 SFDVKD. CDR3 sequence reads: CATSDSGADQTNQPQHF. The CDR3 nucleotides are TGTGCCACCAGTGATTCAGGGGCGGATCAGACCAATCAGCCCCAGCATTTT.

This clonotype occurred a few times. This chain connects TRBV5-4 to TRBJ1-2; maybe TRBD1 (5 bases). CDR1 and CDR2 from the germline V gene are SGHNT and YYREEE (reference sequence). The CDR3 loop spans 18 amino acids. The V end was cut by 0 bases, the J end by 7 bases, with 25 bases between. In DNA form, the CDR3 reads TGTGCCAGCAGCTTGGGGGCCGGGGGAGAAAGTGGAGGCGGTGGCTACACCTTC. It yields the protein CASSLGAGGESGGGGYTF. Complete variable domain (other parts from reference TRBV5-4 and TRBJ1-2): ETGVTQSPTHLIKTRGQQVTLRCSSQSGHNTVSWYQQALGQGPQFIFQYYREEENGRGNFPPRFSGLQFPNYSSELNVNALELDDSALYLCASSLGAGGESGGGGYTFGSGTRLTVV.

A single count supports this clonotype. This chain uses TRBV7-9 with TRBJ1-1; D unresolved. Trimming stripped 0 bases from V and 1 base from J, with 9 bases between. Germline CDR1 is SEHNR and CDR2 is FQNEAQ (reference sequence). The CDR3 extends over 15 amino acids. The CDR3 coding sequence is TGTGCCAGCAGCTTAGCGGGCAGCGCGAACACTGAAGCTTTCTTT. Residues: CASSLAGSANTEAFF. Together with reference TRBV7-9 and TRBJ1-1, the CDR3 gives the full variable domain: DTGVSQNPRHKITKRGQNVTFRCDPISEHNRLYWYRQTLGQGPEFLTYFQNEAQLEKSRLLSDRFSAERPKGSFSTLEIQRTEQGDSAMYLCASSLAGSANTEAFFGQGTRLTVV.

This clonotype has more than one count but fewer than ten. The J gene is TRBJ2-7, the V gene TRBV5-1; D perhaps matches TRBD1 (5 bases). This CDR3 comprises 13 residues. V was shortened by 5 bases and J by 6 bases, with 15 bases between the two germline ends. CDR1 and CDR2 (germline): SGHRS, YFSETQ. The CDR3 loop is CASSSTDSFEQYF. CDR3 sequence (DNA): TGCGCCAGCAGTTCCACCGACAGTTTCGAGCAGTACTTC. The whole variable domain, remainder taken from reference TRBV5-1 and TRBJ2-7, is KAGVTQTPRYLIKTRGQQVTLSCSPISGHRSVSWYQQTPGQGLQFLFEYFSETQRNKGNFPGRFSGRQFSNSRSEMNVSTLELGDSALYLCASSSTDSFEQYFGPGTRLTVT.

Turning to this clonotype: This may stem from a read error, because a much larger clone lies one nucleotide away. J is TRBJ1-1 and V is TRBV29-1, with 9 positions matching TRBD1. Germline lookup yields CDR1 SQVTM and CDR2 ANQGSEA. V dropped 3 bases and J dropped 7; count of bases not matched to a gene: 3. The CDR3 is made up of 12 amino acids. CDR3 sequence reads: CSVDGQGFEAFF. CDR3 DNA sequence: TGCAGCGTTGATGGACAGGGGTTTGAAGCTTTCTTT. The variable domain in full, with the rest retrieved from reference TRBV29-1 and TRBJ1-1, is SAVISQKPSRDICQRGTSLTIQCQVDSQVTMMFWYRQQPGQSLTLIATANQGSEATYESGFVIDKFPISRPNLTFSTLTVSNMSPEDSSIYLCSVDGQGFEAFFGQGTRLTVV.

Ten or more counts support this clonotype. The chain combines TRBV4-1 with TRBJ1-5; D possibly corresponds to TRBD1 (6 bases). The CDR3 is 14 residues long. V lost 2 bases to trimming and J lost 1 base, with 6 bases between them. Germline V gives CDR1 MGHRA, CDR2 YSYEKL. For the CDR3, the DNA is TGCGCCAGCAGCCAACAGGGGAGCAATCAGCCCCAGCATTTT. The encoded protein is CASSQQGSNQPQHF.

The CDR3: CARSRNSGGGKDTQYF. As DNA, the CDR3 is TGTGCCAGAAGCCGCAATAGCGGGGGGGGCAAAGATACGCAGTATTTT. This chain joins TRBV11-2 and TRBJ2-3; 11 bases are shared with TRBD2. Germline V CDR1 and CDR2: SGHAT, FQNNGV. The CDR3 consists of 16 residues. After removal of 9 bases from V and 5 bases from J, the junction contained 13 bases not matched to a gene.

Concerning this clonotype itself: The junction departs from germline at one end; a sequencing error may be responsible. The chain links TRBV29-1 to TRBJ2-2, with a possible D match to TRBD2 (7 bases). CDR1 is SQVTM and CDR2 is ANQGSEA in the germline V gene. The CDR3 length is 13 residues. The CDR3 spells CSAGRGDTGELFF. In DNA, the CDR3 is TGCAGCGCAGGTCGGGGGGACACTGGGGAGCTGTTTTTT.

In regard to this clonotype: The junction and the germline gene differ at one end; a read error may be behind it. The chain has TRBV12-5 and TRBJ2-1, with 10 nucleotides matching TRBD2. This CDR3 spans 14 amino acids. From germline, CDR1 is LGHNT and CDR2 FRNRAP. CDR3 protein: CVSGPSGSYNEQFF. As DNA, the CDR3 is TGTGTTAGTGGCCCTAGCGGGAGCTACAATGAGCAGTTCTTC.

Comment on this clonotype: A much larger clone differs by one base, so this may be a read error. V gene TRBV6-2 or TRBV6-3 combines with J gene TRBJ2-1; 8 positions match TRBD2. Germline V lookup: CDR1 MNHEY, CDR2 SVGEGT. The CDR3 contains 13 residues. The CDR3: CVSSGLAYNEQFF. In DNA form, the CDR3 reads TGTGTCAGCAGCGGACTAGCTTACAATGAGCAGTTCTTC.

On this clonotype itself: This may be a read error: a much more frequent sequence differs by one nucleotide. The gene calls are TRBV28 and TRBJ2-2, with D hard to call. The CDR3 loop spans 13 amino acids. V lost 3 bases and J lost 4, with 6 bases in between. CDR1 and CDR2 (germline): MDHEN, SYDVKM. The CDR3 region is CASSFGVTGELFF. CDR3 DNA sequence: TGTGCCAGCAGTTTTGGAGTCACCGGGGAGCTGTTTTTT.

The V call is TRBV12-3 or TRBV12-4, the J call TRBJ1-2; D is unclear. With 5 bases removed from V and 5 bases from J, the gap between germline ends came to 15 bases. This CDR3 has 14 residues. The CDR3 DNA sequence: TGTGCCAGCAGTACAAATCCCCCGGGGTATGGCTACACCTTC. It specifies CASSTNPPGYGYTF.

As concerns this clonotype: A much larger clone sits a single nucleotide away, making a read error possible. It is likely a read error, because the conserved phenylalanine at the end of the CDR3 is missing. This chain connects TRBV4-1 to TRBJ2-1; TRBD2 matches 7 bases. With V trimmed by 1 base and J by 12 bases, 9 bases remained unmatched. From germline, CDR1 is MGHRA and CDR2 YSYEKL. This CDR3 comprises 14 residues. CDR3 region: CASSQGLAPSVQFL. The DNA of the CDR3 is TGCGCCAGCAGCCAAGGACTAGCTCCGAGTGTGCAGTTCTTA.

The chain is built from TRBV12-3 or TRBV12-4 and TRBJ2-5; D may correspond to TRBD1 or TRBD2 (5 bases each). V lost 8 bases and J 13 bases, leaving 23 bases between the germline ends. The CDR3 has 13 amino acids. The CDR3 DNA is TGTGCCAGCTCGCCCCGGGGCCAAGAGGCCCGGTACTTC. Protein: CASSPRGQEARYF.

In the case of this clonotype: At one boundary the junction diverges from the germline segment, which might be a read error. This chain connects TRBV6-6 to TRBJ1-4, with 10 bases that match TRBD1. Germline-derived CDR1 and CDR2 are MNHNY and SVGAGI (reference sequence). CDR3 length equals 14 residues. CDR3 in amino acids: CGSSFGQGGEKLFF. CDR3 bases: TGTGGCAGCAGCTTCGGACAGGGGGGGGAAAAACTGTTTTTT.